This entry features one TCR beta chain sequence. This clonotype was recorded at least ten times. Its binding antigen is unknown. Base qualities were left out, and no much larger clone turns up one base away. The library was prepared using 5' RACE. TCRdb records NextSeq 500 as the sequencer. The TCR library protocol attached a unique molecular identifier to each TCR cDNA molecule to allow correction of PCR and sequencing errors. Turning to the authors' computational methods: TCR identification, UMI-based error correction and CDR3 extraction were all carried out with Decombinator tools. Expanded TCRs were defined as those above a frequency of 2 per 1,000, corresponding to the top 1% of the tumor frequency distribution. Expanded tumor TCRs statistically deemed absent (corrected P<0.05) from at least one tumor region were classed as regional, and all other expanded tumor TCRs were classed as ubiquitous. Rényi diversity was computed with the R vegan package after subsampling each repertoire 100 times to 5,000 TCRs. CDR3 similarity networks were built from amino acid triplet string-kernel similarity, connecting CDR3s with pairwise similarity above 0.82. The public reads were reanalyzed by TCRdb: fastp trimming at Q25, MiXCR alignment, in-frame beta chains only. Here each entry gathers all rows of one CDR3 protein and keeps the most common genes and DNA. It is TCRdb's table, rather than the study itself, that gives the V and J calls and clone size. Within this sample are around 26,000 distinct CDR3 sequences, with over 7.5% of them counted one time only. The top ten hold more than 6% of the sample.

According to the study, the label for this sample's time point signals: sample taken at primary tumor resection. The donors were some 70 patients from the lung TRACERx cohort who had early-stage, untreated non-small cell lung cancer. For TCR sequencing, whole RNA was extracted from tumor and nontumor lung tissue, or from cryopreserved PBMC samples, and no cell sorting was done. A patient was chosen for TCR sequencing only when enough RNA was available from at least two tumor regions. Before selection, tumor and adjacent nontumor lung specimens were reviewed by a lung pathologist. These data come from a study of spatial heterogeneity in lung cancer (dated by TCRdb to between 2018 and 2020). Broadly, across the study: Beta-chain transcripts were consistently detected in greater numbers than alpha-chain transcripts, which likely reflects a higher abundance of beta-chain transcripts. Nonsynonymous mutation counts, determined by whole-exome sequencing of tumor tissue, were related to TCR repertoire features. In the raw uncorrected reads, each unique combination of TCR and UMI appeared on average more than ten times. At surgery, both alpha and beta chains were TCR-sequenced in about 200 tumor regions, some 64 matched nontumor lung samples and a few dozen PBMC samples. TCR transcript counts in tumor regions correlated strongly with a T cell transcriptional module score from matched bulk RNA-seq. In non-small cell lung cancer, the study quantitatively compared TCR alpha and beta repertoires across several tumor regions, matched nontumor lung, and blood. Paper-wide results and their limitations: Confirming at a functional level the hypothesis that regional TCRs recognize regional mutations was considered to require additional single-cell paired TCR alpha and beta sequencing. Counts of ubiquitous and regional expanded TCRs were found to correlate with counts of ubiquitous and regional nonsynonymous mutations, respectively. The tumor nonsynonymous mutation count correlated with the number of expanded intratumoral alpha and beta TCRs. Estimated TCR-seq coverage of tumor T cells was only 7% to 8.5% for alpha chains and roughly 12% for beta chains.

The receptor's source is a male donor with early-stage non-small cell lung cancer. The sequenced sample was lung tumor tissue, obtained at surgery.

CDR3 reads: CASSLFGETQYF. The sequenced DNA is TGTGCCAGCAGCTTATTCGGGGAGACCCAGTACTTC. The chain uses TRBV7-2 and TRBJ2-5; the D gene identity is not certain. In the germline V gene, CDR1 corresponds to SGHTA and CDR2 to FQGNSA. From the cysteine through the phenylalanine, the CDR3 covers 12 amino acids. CDR3 DNA is the only sequence kept; it has 36 bases, read in frame from the first base. V was cut back by 2 bases and J by 5 bases, leaving a gap of 6 bases between them.